The 25 T cell receptor beta chains reported below all come from one sample, sequenced in a study of blood T cell repertoires in COVID-19. Here immunoSEQ multiplex PCR was the method, and the copy in TCRdb shows in-frame clones only, minus some. The sample consists of fewer than 200,000 clones, over 80% of them appearing once. Sequences were obtained from peripheral blood. The origin of the receptors is a woman aged 70-85 years with COVID-19, enrolled during active disease.

CDR3 DNA sequence: TGTGCCATCATCGGAGGGAACACCGGGGAGCTGTTTTTT. Residues: CAIIGGNTGELFF. This sequence joins TRBV10-3 and TRBJ2-2, with a possible D match to TRBD2 (5 bases). V lost 7 bases and J lost 1, with 7 bases in between. The length of the CDR3 is 13 residues. In germline, CDR1 is ENHRY, CDR2 SYGVKD.

This clone appeared a single time. This chain uses TRBV18 with TRBJ1-4; 8 positions match TRBD1. This CDR3 region has 14 residues. The germline CDR1 and CDR2 sequences are KGHSH and LQKENI. With V trimmed by 3 bases and J by 10 bases, 7 bases remained unmatched. In nucleotides, the CDR3 is TGTGCCAGCTCACCCCCGGGGACAGGTGGAAAACTGTTTTTT. Residues: CASSPPGTGGKLFF.

The rearrangement links TRBV9 to TRBJ2-3; 15 bases match TRBD2. V dropped 0 bases and J dropped 11; count of bases not matched to a gene: 10. The CDR3 loop spans 17 amino acids. In germline, CDR1 is SGDLS, CDR2 YYNGEE. CDR3 in DNA: TGTGCCAGCAGCGTAGCCGGACTAGCGGGAGGGTTGGGGATGCAGTATTTT. Its protein product is CASSVAGLAGGLGMQYF.

The V gene is TRBV24-1, the J gene TRBJ2-5; TRBD1 matches 10 bases. There are 16 residues in the CDR3. Losses at the gene ends were 4 bases for V and 1 base for J; bases not matched to a gene: 5. Germline V gives CDR1 KGHDR, CDR2 SFDVKD. This CDR3 reads CATSDEGQGSQETQYF. For the CDR3, the DNA is TGTGCCACCAGTGACGAGGGACAGGGGTCCCAAGAGACCCAGTACTTC.

The chain uses TRBV7-9 and TRBJ1-2, with D maybe TRBD1 (6 bases). Germline loops: CDR1 SEHNR, CDR2 FQNEAQ (reference sequence). Trimming left V 5 bases short and J 5 bases short, with 15 bases between. The CDR3 is 14 amino acids. The CDR3 region is CASSRTGTEYGYTF. For the CDR3, the DNA is TGTGCCAGCAGCCGTACAGGGACCGAGTATGGCTACACCTTC.

As regards this clone: This sample also contains other DNA sequences that code for the same CDR3. The chain links TRBV19 to TRBJ2-1; 7 bases are shared with TRBD1. There are 14 residues in the CDR3. The J segment lost 3 bases and the V segment lost 1 base, leaving 0 bases of the junction unmatched. CDR1 LNHDA and CDR2 SQIVND come from the germline V gene (reference sequence). CDR3: CASSIGDSYNEQFF. DNA of the CDR3: TGTGCCAGTAGTATAGGGGACAGCTACAATGAGCAGTTCTTC.

This clone has a handful of counts. The genes are TRBV14 and TRBJ1-6; no clear D. CDR3 length equals 14 residues. Trimming left V 3 bases short and J 4 bases short, with 7 bases between. CDR1 and CDR2 from the germline V gene are SGHDN and FVKESK. The CDR3 DNA follows: TGTGCCAGCAGCCATTCGGGGTATAATTCACCCCTCCACTTT. Translated: CASSHSGYNSPLHF.

The chain combines TRBV29-1 with TRBJ1-2; tentative D call: TRBD1 (6 bases). Germline lookup yields CDR1 SQVTM and CDR2 ANQGSEA. The ends were cut back, 8 bases at V and 8 bases at J, with 18 bases in the middle. The CDR3 totals 12 residues. The CDR3 nucleotides are TGCAGCCCAGAACAGGGTTTTGACGGCTACACCTTC. Translating it yields CSPEQGFDGYTF. Full variable domain (outside the CDR3, taken from reference TRBV29-1 and TRBJ1-2): SAVISQKPSRDICQRGTSLTIQCQVDSQVTMMFWYRQQPGQSLTLIATANQGSEATYESGFVIDKFPISRPNLTFSTLTVSNMSPEDSSIYLCSPEQGFDGYTFGSGTRLTVV.

This chain connects TRBV4-2 to TRBJ1-2; D is possibly TRBD1 (5 bases). The germline CDR1 and CDR2 sequences are LGHNA and YNFKEQ. The CDR3 totals 13 residues. Trimming cost V 4 bases and J 3 bases, with 9 bases left between them. Here the CDR3 DNA reads TGTGCCAGCAGCCCGCAGGGTTACTATGGCTACACCTTC. Protein: CASSPQGYYGYTF.

To note about this clone: The identical CDR3 is also encoded by other nucleotide sequences in the sample. This sequence joins TRBV5-4 and TRBJ2-3, with a possible D match to TRBD1 (6 bases). CDR1 is SGHNT and CDR2 is YYREEE in the germline V gene (reference sequence). Trimming removed 1 base at V and 3 bases at J, with 6 bases between. CDR3 length equals 13 residues. In nucleotides, the CDR3 is TGTGCCAGCAGCTTGCAGGGGACAGATACGCAGTATTTT. Translating gives CASSLQGTDTQYF. The variable domain in full, with the rest retrieved from reference TRBV5-4 and TRBJ2-3, is ETGVTQSPTHLIKTRGQQVTLRCSSQSGHNTVSWYQQALGQGPQFIFQYYREEENGRGNFPPRFSGLQFPNYSSELNVNALELDDSALYLCASSLQGTDTQYFGPGTRLTVL.

The rearrangement links TRBV28 to TRBJ2-7, with 7 bases that match TRBD1. This CDR3 has 14 residues. The germline gives CDR1 MDHEN, CDR2 SYDVKM. V lost 10 bases to trimming and J lost 2 bases; unmatched junction nucleotides: 11. CDR3 in amino acids: CANSETGSAYEQYF. CDR3 coding DNA: TGTGCCAACTCCGAGACAGGGTCGGCCTACGAGCAGTACTTC.

The chain couples TRBV5-1 to TRBJ2-3, with TRBD1 matching over 8 bases. Germline V CDR1 and CDR2: SGHRS, YFSETQ. The V gene end was trimmed by 0 bases and the J gene end by 3 bases; junction bases not matched to a gene: 3. The CDR3 is 15 amino acids. This chain's CDR3 is CASSLGQGRTDTQYF. As DNA, the CDR3 is TGCGCCAGCAGCTTGGGACAGGGGAGGACAGATACGCAGTATTTT.

This chain links TRBV7-8 with TRBJ1-2; 7 bases are shared with TRBD1. Looked up from germline, CDR1 is SGHVS and CDR2 is FQNEAQ. Trimming at V came to 5 bases and at J to 6 bases, leaving 12 bases not matched to a gene. This CDR3 has 15 residues. The CDR3 loop is CASSQDATGRNGYTF. The CDR3 nucleotides are TGTGCCAGCAGCCAAGACGCGACAGGGAGGAATGGCTACACCTTC.

This clone was seen a single time. The rearrangement links TRBV12-3 or TRBV12-4 to TRBJ2-1, with D possibly TRBD2 on 6 matching bases. Trimming removed 5 bases at V and 10 bases at J, with 12 bases between. The CDR3 totals 12 residues. DNA for the CDR3: TGTGCCAGCAGTGCCGGGACTCCCGAGCAGTTCTTC. Translated: CASSAGTPEQFF.

This clone is a singleton in its sample. The rearrangement joins TRBV27 to TRBJ2-6; TRBD1 matches at 7 bases. CDR3 length equals 18 residues. The germline gives CDR1 MNHEY, CDR2 SMNVEV (reference sequence). V lost 2 bases and J lost 0; bases outside the gene matches: 7. The CDR3 is CASSLGPGQSSGANVLTF. The DNA of the CDR3 is TGTGCCAGCAGTTTAGGGCCGGGACAGAGCTCTGGGGCCAACGTCCTGACTTTC.

J is TRBJ2-1 and V is TRBV2; 8 nucleotides align to TRBD2. Germline CDR1 reads SNHLY; CDR2 reads FYNNEI. CDR3 length equals 16 residues. J gave up 7 bases and V 5 bases, and 13 bases lay outside the gene matches. The CDR3 DNA follows: TGTGCCAGCAGTCTTAGTGGAGCGGGAGTGGCTAATGAGCAGTTCTTC. Translation: CASSLSGAGVANEQFF. The complete variable domain, with remaining parts taken from reference TRBV2 and TRBJ2-1, reads EPEVTQTPSHQVTQMGQEVILRCVPISNHLYFYWYRQILGQKVEFLVSFYNNEISEKSEIFDDQFSVERPDGSNFTLKIRSTKLEDSAMYFCASSLSGAGVANEQFFGPGTRLTVL.

The chain recombines TRBV5-1 with TRBJ2-7; TRBD1 aligns across 9 bases. The germline gives CDR1 SGHRS, CDR2 YFSETQ. The length of the CDR3 is 15 residues. The ends lost 4 bases at V and 3 bases at J; junction bases unmatched: 8. This CDR3 is CASSLQGAEFYEQYF. Written as DNA, the CDR3 is TGCGCCAGCAGCCTACAGGGGGCGGAATTCTACGAGCAGTACTTC.

The chain recombines TRBV24-1 with TRBJ2-2; TRBD2 aligns across 10 bases. Unmatched junction bases numbered 8, after V lost 6 bases and J lost 5 bases. In germline, CDR1 is KGHDR, CDR2 SFDVKD. The CDR3 consists of 16 residues. The CDR3 DNA follows: TGTGCCACCAGTAAGTCTAGCGGGAGAGATACCGGGGAGCTGTTTTTT. Translated, it gives CATSKSSGRDTGELFF.

The chain couples TRBV24-1 to TRBJ2-2, with a weak D call TRBD1 (5 bases). This CDR3 region has 17 residues. Trimming took 5 bases from V and 3 from J, leaving 18 bases between them. Germline loops: CDR1 KGHDR, CDR2 SFDVKD. The DNA for the CDR3 is TGTGCCACCAGTGCCGTAGGAGCAGGGTTGGACACCGGGGAGCTGTTTTTT. Encoded protein: CATSAVGAGLDTGELFF.

The chain is built from TRBV1 and TRBJ2-2; the tabulated D call, TRBD1, remains unverified against the DNA. TRBV1 is classified as a pseudogene. The CDR3 has 15 amino acids. The CDR3 DNA reads as TGCACCAGCAGCCAAGCTAACAGACACACCGGGGAGCTGTTTTTT. Protein sequence: CTSSQANRHTGELFF.

The chain combines TRBV7-2 with TRBJ2-7, with 10 bases that match TRBD2. From germline, CDR1 is SGHTA and CDR2 FQGNSA. Trimming removed 5 bases from V and 3 bases from J; junction bases left unmatched: 4. The length of the CDR3 is 14 residues. CDR3 loop: CASSLGLANYEQYF. Written as DNA, the CDR3 is TGTGCCAGCAGCCTGGGACTAGCGAACTACGAGCAGTACTTC.

The chain is built from TRBV4-3 and TRBJ2-2, with D possibly being TRBD1 (5 bases). The CDR3 has 15 residues. Germline V gene lookup returns CDR1 LGHNA and CDR2 YSLEER. V dropped 1 base and J dropped 7 bases, with 13 bases sitting between them. The CDR3 sequence is CASSQGQGSVGELFF. CDR3 sequence (DNA): TGCGCCAGCAGCCAAGGGCAGGGAAGTGTCGGGGAGCTGTTTTTT.

This clone has just one count. This rearrangement joins TRBV5-5 to TRBJ1-2; maybe TRBD1 (6 bases). Germline-derived CDR1 and CDR2 are SGHKS and YYEKEE (reference sequence). The CDR3 covers 17 residues. The V gene lost 0 bases and the J gene lost 8 bases, with 23 bases spanning the gap. CDR3 coding DNA: TGTGCCAGCAGCTTGGGGAATCGGGGCAGGGGAATAGAAGGCTACACCTTC. As protein: CASSLGNRGRGIEGYTF. Full variable domain (outside the CDR3, taken from reference TRBV5-5 and TRBJ1-2): DAGVTQSPTHLIKTRGQQVTLRCSPISGHKSVSWYQQVLGQGPQFIFQYYEKEERGRGNFPDRFSARQFPNYSSELNVNALLLGDSALYLCASSLGNRGRGIEGYTFGSGTRLTVV.

The chain recombines TRBV18 with TRBJ1-2; possibly TRBD1 for D (5 bases). The CDR3 consists of 14 residues. CDR1 is KGHSH and CDR2 is LQKENI in the germline V gene. Deletions cut 3 bases from V and 2 bases from J, with 10 bases between. The CDR3, as DNA: TGTGCCAGCTCACCGACGCAGGGCAACTATGGCTACACCTTC. Its translation is CASSPTQGNYGYTF.

This chain joins TRBV5-1 and TRBJ2-7; perhaps TRBD2 as D (5 bases). The V end was cut by 1 base, the J end by 7 bases, with 12 bases between. The CDR3 sequence is 13 residues long. CDR1 and CDR2 from the germline V gene are SGHRS and YFSETQ. This CDR3 is CASSLSPGEEQYF. The DNA for the CDR3 is TGCGCCAGCAGCTTGTCTCCCGGGGAGGAGCAGTACTTC.